Below are 28 T cell receptor beta chains sequenced from a single sample in a study of T cell repertoires in cytomegalovirus infection. Via MiXCR, TCRdb re-called the reads, giving one row per CDR3 protein. The table lists 290,000 or so distinct CDR3 sequences, about 8.8% of them singletons. Sequenced material: PBMCs. The source of these receptors is a human donor in good health (CMV status not recorded). Some clones in this sample may be carry-over from other donors' samples.

This clonotype came up many times. This chain links TRBV7-9 with TRBJ1-2, with 9 bases aligning to TRBD1. V was pared by 2 bases and J by 7 bases, with 8 bases of the junction left unmatched. CDR1 SEHNR and CDR2 FQNEAQ come from the germline V gene (reference sequence). The CDR3 length is 15 residues. In DNA form, the CDR3 reads TGTGCCAGCAGCTTATTGGGACAGGGAGAGGGTGGCTACACCTTC. Protein product: CASSLLGQGEGGYTF. The entire variable domain, with the rest obtained from reference TRBV7-9 and TRBJ1-2, is as follows: DTGVSQNPRHKITKRGQNVTFRCDPISEHNRLYWYRQTLGQGPEFLTYFQNEAQLEKSRLLSDRFSAERPKGSFSTLEIQRTEQGDSAMYLCASSLLGQGEGGYTFGSGTRLTVV.

This clonotype came up many times. The chain links TRBV12-3 or TRBV12-4 to TRBJ2-7; the D gene is possibly TRBD2 (6 bases). The CDR3 consists of 19 residues. V lost 5 bases and J 6 bases, leaving 32 bases between the germline ends. The CDR3 loop is CASSRTVRFGGSIITEQYF. CDR3 nucleotides: TGTGCCAGCAGTCGGACCGTCCGTTTCGGGGGATCCATTATAACCGAGCAGTACTTC.

The rearrangement uses TRBV24-1 and TRBJ2-5, with TRBD1 identical over 8 bases. Germline V gives CDR1 KGHDR, CDR2 SFDVKD. The CDR3 consists of 14 residues. The trim removed 5 bases at V and 4 bases at J, leaving 5 bases unmatched. CDR3 DNA: TGTGCCACCAGTGGGACAGGGCGAAGAGAGACCCAGTACTTC. It is translated as CATSGTGRRETQYF.

The table lists this clonotype with a few counts. This chain uses TRBV12-5 with TRBJ2-1, with TRBD2 matching 8 bases. The CDR3 runs to 11 residues. Germline CDR1 LGHNT, CDR2 FRNRAP. V gave up 10 bases and J gave up 6 bases; unmatched junction bases: 2. DNA of the CDR3: TGTGCTAACGGGGGGGGCAATGAGCAGTTCTTC. Translating it yields CANGGGNEQFF.

This clonotype was detected only a few times. This chain uses TRBV20-1 with TRBJ2-3; a weak D match, TRBD2 (6 bases). The V gene's germline CDR1 is DFQATT and CDR2 SNEGSKA (reference sequence). The V gene lost 3 bases and the J gene lost 6 bases, with 13 bases spanning the gap. CDR3 length: 13 residues. The CDR3 region is CSASQGLRDTQYF. Here the CDR3 DNA reads TGCAGTGCTAGTCAGGGACTTAGGGATACGCAGTATTTT.

V is TRBV28 and J is TRBJ1-1; TRBD1 matches at 7 bases. Germline CDR1 is MDHEN and CDR2 is SYDVKM. The ends lost 6 bases at V and 2 bases at J; junction bases unmatched: 3. The CDR3 consists of 13 residues. CDR3 in DNA: TGTGCCAGCAGGATAGGGGGCAACACTGAAGCTTTCTTT. Its protein is CASRIGGNTEAFF.

About this clonotype itself: Compared with germline, one end of the junction differs, possibly owing to a read error. The V gene is TRBV4-3, the J gene TRBJ2-1; 11 nucleotides line up with TRBD2. CDR1 and CDR2 from the germline V gene are LGHNA and YSLEER. This CDR3 region has 15 residues. CDR3 residues: CASGQGLAAYNEQFF. The CDR3 DNA is TGCGCCAGCGGCCAGGGACTAGCGGCTTACAATGAGCAGTTCTTC.

This clonotype was seen at least ten times. The chain is built from TRBV20-1 and TRBJ2-5; D uncertain. The CDR3 loop spans 14 amino acids. In germline, CDR1 is DFQATT, CDR2 SNEGSKA (reference sequence). The V gene lost 1 base and the J gene lost 0 bases, with 9 bases spanning the gap. The CDR3 here is CSARGAADQETQYF. The CDR3, as DNA: TGCAGTGCTAGAGGGGCAGCAGACCAAGAGACCCAGTACTTC.

This clonotype was seen a handful of times. The V and J genes are TRBV13 and TRBJ2-5, with D possibly TRBD2 on 7 matching bases. The CDR3 runs to 14 residues. The germline CDR1 and CDR2 sequences are PRHDT and FYEKMQ (reference sequence). The V gene lost 5 bases and the J gene lost 7 bases, with 17 bases spanning the gap. CDR3 amino acids: CASSPGLGGGTQYF. The DNA for the CDR3 is TGTGCCAGCAGCCCCGGACTAGGGGGTGGGACCCAGTACTTC.

This clonotype was found many times. V usage is TRBV28 and J usage is TRBJ2-3, with D unclear. V was cut by 5 bases and J by 0 bases, with 12 bases left in between. Germline lookup yields CDR1 MDHEN and CDR2 SYDVKM. The CDR3 contains 15 residues. CDR3 DNA sequence: TGTGCCAGCAGTAAGGTGATGTCTAGCACAGATACGCAGTATTTT. Encoded protein: CASSKVMSSTDTQYF.

This clonotype was counted ten times or more. The rearrangement links TRBV24-1 to TRBJ2-2; TRBD1 might be the D (6 bases). Trimming cost V 6 bases and J 7 bases, with 14 bases left between them. This CDR3 comprises 14 residues. Looked up from germline, CDR1 is KGHDR and CDR2 is SFDVKD. DNA for the CDR3: TGTGCCACCAGTCGCCAGGGGCGCGTCGGGGAGCTGTTTTTT. It specifies CATSRQGRVGELFF.

The chain combines TRBV10-2 with TRBJ2-5, with TRBD1 matching over 9 bases. This CDR3 contains 14 residues. V lost 7 bases, J lost 4 bases, and 7 bases stayed unmatched. Germline loops: CDR1 WSHSY, CDR2 SAAADI. CDR3 protein: CASNPGQGAETQYF. The CDR3 region has the DNA TGCGCCAGCAACCCGGGACAGGGTGCAGAGACCCAGTACTTC.

This clonotype has at least ten counts. DNA of the CDR3: TGTGCCAGCAGGCAAACAGGGGGCGTTGCTGAAGCTTTCTTT. Translating gives CASRQTGGVAEAFF. The gene calls are TRBV7-2 and TRBJ1-1; the match to TRBD1 covers 9 bases. The ends lost 6 bases at V and 6 bases at J; junction bases unmatched: 8. CDR3 length: 14 residues. Germline CDR1 and CDR2: SGHTA and FQGNSA.

This sequence joins TRBV6-2 or TRBV6-3 and TRBJ2-6; D call uncertain. V lost 7 bases and J lost 2, with 6 bases in between. The CDR3 consists of 13 residues. Looked up from germline, CDR1 is MNHEY and CDR2 is SVGEGT. The CDR3 DNA is TGTGCCAGCAAGGTAACTGGGGCCAACGTCCTGACTTTC. Translated, it gives CASKVTGANVLTF.

This clonotype was detected many times. V usage is TRBV12-3 or TRBV12-4 and J usage is TRBJ1-5, with 8 bases matching TRBD1. After removal of 6 bases from V and 8 bases from J, the junction contained 15 bases not matched to a gene. This CDR3 contains 16 residues. This CDR3 is CASRNVGQGNVEPQHF. The CDR3 DNA sequence: TGTGCCAGCAGGAACGTCGGACAGGGCAACGTTGAGCCCCAGCATTTT.

The genes are TRBV28 and TRBJ1-5, with D maybe TRBD1 (6 bases). Germline values: CDR1 MDHEN, CDR2 SYDVKM. Trimming removed 2 bases at V and 6 bases at J, with 14 bases between. This CDR3 is built from 15 residues. The CDR3 protein is CASSLHVVGGQPQHF. The DNA for the CDR3 is TGTGCCAGCAGTTTACACGTAGTAGGGGGTCAGCCCCAGCATTTT.

This clonotype came up a few times. The chain is built from TRBV29-1 and TRBJ2-1; 11 nucleotides agree with TRBD1. Looked up from germline, CDR1 is SQVTM and CDR2 is ANQGSEA. The J segment lost 3 bases and the V segment lost 3 bases, leaving 10 bases of the junction unmatched. CDR3 length equals 17 residues. The CDR3 bases are TGCAGCGTTGATCCCCTCTCCGGGACAGGGGGCTACAATGAGCAGTTCTTC. This sequence encodes CSVDPLSGTGGYNEQFF.

This clonotype was recorded at least ten times. The rearrangement links TRBV7-9 to TRBJ2-1; tentatively, D is TRBD2 (7 bases). Germline V CDR1 and CDR2: SEHNR, FQNEAQ (reference sequence). The V gene lost 10 bases and the J gene lost 5 bases, with 15 bases spanning the gap. This CDR3 is built from 13 residues. The CDR3 is CAKGRGSNNEQFF. Written as DNA, the CDR3 is TGTGCCAAGGGGAGGGGGTCGAACAATGAGCAGTTCTTC.

This clonotype turned up a few times. The CDR3 DNA sequence: TGTGCCAGCAGCTTCGAAGGGCAGGGGAGGTACTTC. Its translation: CASSFEGQGRYF. This chain links TRBV11-2 with TRBJ2-5, with a weak D call TRBD1 (6 bases). From germline, CDR1 is SGHAT and CDR2 FQNNGV. This CDR3 spans 12 amino acids. V dropped 3 bases and J dropped 13 bases, with 15 bases sitting between them.

This clonotype was counted at least ten times. The chain recombines TRBV20-1 with TRBJ2-5; 7 nucleotides match TRBD2. Germline CDR1 reads DFQATT; CDR2 reads SNEGSKA (reference sequence). The CDR3 runs 14 residues. V lost 5 bases and J lost 2; bases outside the gene matches: 8. Here the CDR3 reads CSAPWGGPQETQYF. DNA for the CDR3: TGCAGTGCTCCATGGGGGGGTCCTCAAGAGACCCAGTACTTC.

The table lists this clonotype with many counts. The V call is TRBV27, the J call TRBJ2-5; D possibly matches TRBD1 or TRBD2 (5 bases each). Germline V lookup: CDR1 MNHEY, CDR2 SMNVEV (reference sequence). The CDR3 runs to 16 residues. V lost 6 bases, J lost 4 bases, and 21 bases lay in between. DNA for the CDR3: TGTGCCAGCAGGCAGAGAGGGGTGGTGAAGGGAGAGACCCAGTACTTC. It specifies CASRQRGVVKGETQYF.

This clonotype was observed a single time. The chain links TRBV19 to TRBJ2-4; 8 positions match TRBD1. Germline values: CDR1 LNHDA, CDR2 SQIVND (reference sequence). The CDR3 is made up of 14 amino acids. V trimming: 5 bases; J trimming: 5 bases; junction bases outside the gene matches: 5. DNA for the CDR3: TGTGCCAGTAGTGGGACAGGAACGGAAAACATTCAGTACTTC. It encodes CASSGTGTENIQYF.

The chain is built from TRBV20-1 and TRBJ1-1; a weak D match, TRBD1 (6 bases). The germline CDR1 and CDR2 sequences are DFQATT and SNEGSKA (reference sequence). The CDR3 runs to 14 residues. V was shortened by 6 bases and J by 1 base, with 15 bases between the two germline ends. The CDR3 region is CSAIGQGRNTEAFF. In DNA, the CDR3 is TGCAGTGCCATTGGGCAGGGGAGGAACACTGAAGCTTTCTTT.

This clonotype has at least ten counts. For the CDR3, the DNA is TGCAGTGCTAGTGGGGGGGGCGTTTACAATGAGCAGTTCTTC. Encoded protein: CSASGGGVYNEQFF. This chain uses TRBV20-1 with TRBJ2-1, with TRBD2 as a possible D gene (7 bases). The germline CDR1 and CDR2 sequences are DFQATT and SNEGSKA (reference sequence). This CDR3 region has 14 residues. V lost 3 bases and J 4 bases, leaving 13 bases between the germline ends.

This clonotype has just a few counts. V usage is TRBV28 and J usage is TRBJ2-5, with D perhaps matching TRBD1 (6 bases). This CDR3 has 14 amino acids. Germline-derived CDR1 and CDR2 are MDHEN and SYDVKM. V was cut by 4 bases and J by 5 bases, with 14 bases left in between. For the CDR3, the DNA is TGTGCCAGCAGTTCAGGACAGACCCGGGAGACCCAGTACTTC. This gives the protein CASSSGQTRETQYF.

This clonotype was detected ten times or more. The chain links TRBV6-2 or TRBV6-3 to TRBJ1-5, with D unresolved. Germline CDR1 reads MNHEY; CDR2 reads SVGEGT. V dropped 1 base and J dropped 0 bases, with 10 bases sitting between them. This CDR3 contains 16 residues. CDR3 nucleotides: TGTGCCAGCAGTTACTACGACTGGTATAGCAATCAGCCCCAGCATTTT. This sequence encodes CASSYYDWYSNQPQHF.

This clonotype was detected only once. This may stem from a read error, because a much larger clone lies one nucleotide away. J is TRBJ2-1 and V is TRBV5-3; a weak D match, TRBD2 (7 bases). TRBV5-3 is identified as an open reading frame with a role that is uncertain. The CDR3 loop spans 15 amino acids. Trimming took off 8 bases at V and 12 bases at J, with 27 bases between the two ends. This chain's CDR3 is CASTPGGLRSGGQFF. The CDR3 DNA reads as TGTGCCAGCACCCCGGGGGGCCTGAGGAGCGGTGGGCAGTTCTTC.

This clonotype was observed many times. The rearrangement links TRBV7-9 to TRBJ1-1, with TRBD1 matching over 11 bases. Germline values: CDR1 SEHNR, CDR2 FQNEAQ (reference sequence). This CDR3 region has 16 residues. With 3 bases clipped from V and 2 bases from J, the junction kept 5 bases outside the gene matches. CDR3 DNA: TGTGCCAGCAGCTTCGGGACAGGGGGAGGAAACACTGAAGCTTTCTTT. Protein product: CASSFGTGGGNTEAFF.